The 4 T cell receptor beta chains given below trace back to one sample, sequenced in a study of blood T cell repertoires in COVID-19. Here immunoSEQ multiplex PCR was the method, and the copy in TCRdb shows in-frame clones only, minus some. This sample has some 230,000 clones; approximately 84% occur once, and the top ten carry approximately 16%. Sequencing input: PBMCs or T cells enriched from blood (not recorded which). Receptors were obtained from a middle-aged man who had recovered from COVID-19.

The chain carries TRBV7-2 and TRBJ1-2; 7 nucleotides match TRBD1. CDR1 is SGHTA and CDR2 is FQGNSA in the germline V gene. The CDR3 sequence is 15 residues long. V shed 2 bases and J 5 bases; nucleotides not matched to a gene: 8. CDR3 sequence: CASSLSPAGGYGYTF. DNA of the CDR3: TGTGCCAGCAGCTTATCCCCCGCAGGGGGATATGGCTACACCTTC.

This clone was counted once. The V call is TRBV15, the J call TRBJ2-1; tentatively, D is TRBD1 (5 bases). This CDR3 has 15 amino acids. Germline V CDR1 and CDR2: LNHNV, YYDKDF (reference sequence). Trimming removed 0 bases from V and 0 bases from J, with 6 bases in between. CDR3 nucleotides: TGTGCCACCAGCAGAGATGGGGCCTCCTACAATGAGCAGTTCTTC. This sequence encodes CATSRDGASYNEQFF.

This clone was seen a single time. The CDR3 coding sequence is TGTGCCAGCAGCGTATCCGGGACAGGGGGGACTGAAGCTTTCTTT. This sequence encodes CASSVSGTGGTEAFF. The chain combines TRBV7-8 with TRBJ1-1; 11 positions agree with TRBD1. Germline trimming cut 5 bases from V and 5 bases from J; bases unmatched to any gene: 7. The germline V gene has CDR1 SGHVS and CDR2 FQNEAQ. The CDR3 is 15 residues long.

Comments on this clone: The sample has other DNA sequences that encode this CDR3 too. The J gene is TRBJ1-1, the V gene TRBV19, with D possibly being TRBD1 (6 bases). Germline V gene sequence: CDR1 LNHDA, CDR2 SQIVND (reference sequence). The V gene lost 2 bases and the J gene lost 3 bases, with 7 bases spanning the gap. The CDR3 contains 13 residues. This chain's CDR3 is CASSIKGDTEAFF. CDR3 DNA sequence: TGTGCCAGTAGTATAAAGGGGGACACTGAAGCTTTCTTT.